Included here is one T cell receptor (beta chain) sequence, with context. Its matching antigen is unknown. Amplification of TCR alpha and beta CDR3 regions from RNA used iRepertoire nested multiplex PCR. Tissue mRNA or PBMC total RNA, about 90-400 ng, went into one-step reverse transcription and amplification. Each CDR3 protein is one row after TCRdb ran MiXCR on the multiplex PCR reads. The table includes around 190,000 distinct CDR3 sequences, more than 35% detected once. The sample is drawn from a study of glioma-infiltrating T cells. This CDR3 comprises 14 residues. V lost 3 bases and J 4 bases, leaving 8 bases between the germline ends. Per germline, CDR1 SGDLS and CDR2 YYNGEE. General study points: Non-neoplastic patients had below-expected tissue-blood divergence, while all gliomas exceeded expectation. Tissue and blood shared very few CDR3 sequences.

The rearrangement joins TRBV9 to TRBJ1-6, with D maybe TRBD1 (5 bases). Sequencing was carried out using glioma tissue, nonneoplastic brain tissue, or PBMCs (not recorded which). The clonotype comes from a human donor with low-grade glioma or glioblastoma, undergoing nonglioma brain surgery, or in good health (not recorded which). The CDR3 is CASSETDYNSPLHF. CDR3 sequence (DNA): TGTGCCAGCAGCGAGACAGATTATAATTCACCCCTCCACTTT.